The source of this T cell receptor beta chain is a study of T cell repertoires in cytomegalovirus infection. The wider study: CMV epitopes in the study were HLA-C-restricted (recently identified) and HLA-B-restricted (well studied). Public signatures in TCR beta pointed to CMV infection and matching HLA type. Overall study findings and caveats: Cumulative public TCR beta family frequency identified CMV carriers with the relevant HLA.

TCRdb re-called the reads with MiXCR, one entry per CDR3 protein. The data show around 710,000 distinct CDR3 sequences, with about 29% seen just once and 10% to 15% held by the top ten. Germline lookup yields CDR1 LGHNA and CDR2 YSLEER. Trimming cost V 3 bases and J 5 bases, with 17 bases left between them. The CDR3 length is 16 residues. This clonotype appeared once. Its specificity is unknown. This sample comprised cultured CD8+ T cells from PBMCs, obtained from culture after CMV antigen stimulation. V is TRBV4-3 and J is TRBJ2-1; perhaps TRBD1 as D (6 bases). This TCR was recovered from a human donor in good health (CMV status not recorded). Some clones in this sample may be carry-over from other donors' samples. CDR3 sequence reads: CASSHLDSSDDNEQFF. As DNA, the CDR3 is TGCGCCAGCAGCCACTTGGACAGCTCGGATGACAATGAGCAGTTCTTC.